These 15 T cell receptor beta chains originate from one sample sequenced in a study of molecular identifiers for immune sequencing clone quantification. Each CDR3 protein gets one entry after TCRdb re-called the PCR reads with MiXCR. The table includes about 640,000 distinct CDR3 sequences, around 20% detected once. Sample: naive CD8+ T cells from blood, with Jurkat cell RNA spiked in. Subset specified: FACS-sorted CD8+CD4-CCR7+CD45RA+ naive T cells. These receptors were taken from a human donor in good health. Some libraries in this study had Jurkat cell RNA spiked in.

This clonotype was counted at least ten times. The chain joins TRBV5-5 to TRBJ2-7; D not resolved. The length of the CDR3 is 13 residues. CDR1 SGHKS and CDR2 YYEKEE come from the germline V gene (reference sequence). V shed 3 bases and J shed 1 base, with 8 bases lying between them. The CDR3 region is CASSYQPSYEQYF. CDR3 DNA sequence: TGTGCCAGCAGCTATCAGCCATCCTACGAGCAGTACTTC.

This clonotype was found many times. Here the CDR3 reads CAWSPGTPYGYTF. CDR3 nucleotides: TGTGCCTGGAGCCCCGGGACACCCTATGGCTACACCTTC. This chain joins TRBV30 and TRBJ1-2; maybe TRBD1 (6 bases). Germline values: CDR1 GTSNPN, CDR2 SVGIG (reference sequence). The CDR3 has 13 amino acids. The germline V and J ends were trimmed by 3 bases and 4 bases, with 12 bases remaining between them. Supplemented by reference TRBV30 and TRBJ1-2, the full variable domain reads SQTIHQWPATLVQPVGSPLSLECTVEGTSNPNLYWYRQAAGRGLQLLFYSVGIGQISSEVPQNLSASRPQDRQFILSSKKLLLSDSGFYLCAWSPGTPYGYTFGSGTRLTVV.

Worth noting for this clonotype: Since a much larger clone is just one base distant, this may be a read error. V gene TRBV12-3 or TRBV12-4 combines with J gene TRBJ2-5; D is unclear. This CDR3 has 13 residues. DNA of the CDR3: TGTGCCAGCAGTTTCACGATCCAAGGGACCCAGTACTTC. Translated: CASSFTIQGTQYF.

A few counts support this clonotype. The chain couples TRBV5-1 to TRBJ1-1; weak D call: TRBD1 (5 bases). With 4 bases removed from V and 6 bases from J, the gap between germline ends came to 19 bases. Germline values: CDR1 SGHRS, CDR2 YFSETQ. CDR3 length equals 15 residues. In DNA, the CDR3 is TGCGCCAGCAGCCTAGCTCTCGACAGTACACCTGAAGCTTTCTTT. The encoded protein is CASSLALDSTPEAFF.

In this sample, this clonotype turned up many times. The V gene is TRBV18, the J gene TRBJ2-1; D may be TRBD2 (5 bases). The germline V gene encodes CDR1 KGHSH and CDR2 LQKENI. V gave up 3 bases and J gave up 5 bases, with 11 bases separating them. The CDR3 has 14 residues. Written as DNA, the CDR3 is TGTGCCAGCTCACCGACGGGGTTGGACAATGAGCAGTTCTTC. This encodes CASSPTGLDNEQFF.

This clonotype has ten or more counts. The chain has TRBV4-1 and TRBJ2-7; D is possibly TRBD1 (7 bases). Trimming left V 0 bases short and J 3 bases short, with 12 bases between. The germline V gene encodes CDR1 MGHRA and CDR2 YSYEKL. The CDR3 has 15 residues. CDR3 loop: CASSQDTQGGYEQYF. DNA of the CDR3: TGCGCCAGCAGCCAAGACACTCAGGGGGGCTACGAGCAGTACTTC.

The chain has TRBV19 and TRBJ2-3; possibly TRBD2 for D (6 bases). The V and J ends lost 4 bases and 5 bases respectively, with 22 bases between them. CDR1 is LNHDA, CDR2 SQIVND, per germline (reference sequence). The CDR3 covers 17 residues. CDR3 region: CASSTPASVGTGDTQYF. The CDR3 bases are TGTGCCAGTAGTACACCCGCTAGCGTGGGGACTGGAGATACGCAGTATTTT. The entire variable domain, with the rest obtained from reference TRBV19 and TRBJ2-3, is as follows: DGGITQSPKYLFRKEGQNVTLSCEQNLNHDAMYWYRQDPGQGLRLIYYSQIVNDFQKGDIAEGYSVSREKKESFPLTVTSAQKNPTAFYLCASSTPASVGTGDTQYFGPGTRLTVL.

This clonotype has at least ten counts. The CDR3 reads CASSPPPGYTEAFF. Written as DNA, the CDR3 is TGTGCCAGCAGCCCACCCCCCGGGTACACTGAAGCTTTCTTT. The V call is TRBV11-2, the J call TRBJ1-1; the D is unclear. Germline V gives CDR1 SGHAT, CDR2 FQNNGV. The CDR3 extends over 14 amino acids. With 5 bases removed from V and 3 bases from J, the gap between germline ends came to 13 bases. Complete variable domain (other parts from reference TRBV11-2 and TRBJ1-1): EAGVAQSPRYKIIEKRQSVAFWCNPISGHATLYWYQQILGQGPKLLIQFQNNGVVDDSQLPKDRFSAERLKGVDSTLKIQPAKLEDSAVYLCASSPPPGYTEAFFGQGTRLTVV.

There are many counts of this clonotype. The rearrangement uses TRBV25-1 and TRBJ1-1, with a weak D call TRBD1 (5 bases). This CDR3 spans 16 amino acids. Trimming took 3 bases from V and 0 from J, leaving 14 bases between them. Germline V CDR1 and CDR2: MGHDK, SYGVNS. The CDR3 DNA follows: TGTGCCAGCAGTGATCACCCGGACACCATGAACACTGAAGCTTTCTTT. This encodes CASSDHPDTMNTEAFF.

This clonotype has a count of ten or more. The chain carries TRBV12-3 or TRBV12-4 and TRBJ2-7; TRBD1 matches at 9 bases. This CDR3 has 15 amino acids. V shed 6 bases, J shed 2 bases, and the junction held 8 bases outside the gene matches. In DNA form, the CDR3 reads TGTGCCAGCAGGCCGACAGGGGGGCCGGCCTACGAGCAGTACTTC. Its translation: CASRPTGGPAYEQYF.

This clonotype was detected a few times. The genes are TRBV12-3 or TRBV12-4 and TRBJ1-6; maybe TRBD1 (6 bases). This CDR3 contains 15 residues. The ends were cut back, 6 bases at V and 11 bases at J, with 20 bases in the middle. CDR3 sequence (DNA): TGTGCCAGCAGCCCGGGGGGCTTTAACGCTCCACCCCTCCACTTT. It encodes CASSPGGFNAPPLHF.

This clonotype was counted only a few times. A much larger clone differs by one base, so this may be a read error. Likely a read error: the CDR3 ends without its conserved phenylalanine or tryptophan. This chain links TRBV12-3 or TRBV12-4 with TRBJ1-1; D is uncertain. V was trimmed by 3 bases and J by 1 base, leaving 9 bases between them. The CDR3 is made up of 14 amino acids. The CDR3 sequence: CASSFAVSNTEAFS. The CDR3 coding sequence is TGTGCCAGCAGTTTTGCAGTGTCGAACACTGAAGCTTTCTCT.

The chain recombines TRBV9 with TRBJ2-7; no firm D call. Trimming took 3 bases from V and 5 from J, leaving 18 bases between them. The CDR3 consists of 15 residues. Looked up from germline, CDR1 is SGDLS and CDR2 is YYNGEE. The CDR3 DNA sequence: TGTGCCAGCAGCGCCCTGGCCCGTCCTTCCCACGAGCAGTACTTC. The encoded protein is CASSALARPSHEQYF.

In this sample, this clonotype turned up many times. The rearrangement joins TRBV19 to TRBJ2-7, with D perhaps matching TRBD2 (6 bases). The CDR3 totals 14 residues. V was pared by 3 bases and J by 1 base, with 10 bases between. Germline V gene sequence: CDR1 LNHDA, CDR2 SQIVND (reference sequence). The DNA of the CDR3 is TGTGCCAGTAGTATGTTTGCGGGGTCCTACGAGCAGTACTTC. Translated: CASSMFAGSYEQYF.

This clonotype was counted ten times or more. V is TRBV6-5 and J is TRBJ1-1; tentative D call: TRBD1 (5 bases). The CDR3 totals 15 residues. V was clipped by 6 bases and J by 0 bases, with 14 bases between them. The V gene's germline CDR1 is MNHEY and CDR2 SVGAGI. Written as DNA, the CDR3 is TGTGCCAGCAGCCCTGACAGTTTTCTGAACACTGAAGCTTTCTTT. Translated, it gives CASSPDSFLNTEAFF.